The entry that follows covers one T cell receptor beta chain sequence. The data are from a study of blood T cell repertoires in COVID-19. Overall study: Material from acute and convalescent COVID-19 was sourced from the United States, Italy and Spain. From T cells, B-cell-depleted T cells, or PBMCs came the material, which was cDNA or gDNA.

Seattle's cohort entered during active infection and was followed longitudinally. V lost 2 bases to trimming and J lost 4 bases; unmatched junction nucleotides: 4. Germline values: CDR1 MNHNS, CDR2 SASEGT. There are 15 residues in the CDR3. Authors' data handling: Estimates of nucleated cell counts were drawn from the amplification of reference gene primers. The method was immunoSEQ multiplex PCR; TCRdb's version includes in-frame clones alone and lacks a portion of them. From that table come the V and J calls and clone size; the DNA was used to work out D and trimming. The data show 300,000 to 450,000 clones, with about 92% seen just once and around 3.9% held by the top ten.

The origin of this receptor is a woman aged 60 to 75 with COVID-19, enrolled during active disease. The chain combines TRBV6-1 with TRBJ2-5, with 10 bases identical to TRBD2. Sequencing used peripheral blood. CDR3 region: CASSELAGERETQYF. The DNA of the CDR3 is TGTGCCAGCAGTGAACTAGCGGGGGAGCGAGAGACCCAGTACTTC.